This entry features one T cell receptor (beta chain) sequence. The data belong to a study of sequential checkpoint blockade in melanoma. The method was immunoSEQ multiplex PCR; TCRdb's version includes in-frame clones alone and lacks a portion of them. This sample has 17,000 or so clones; more than 60% occur once, and the top ten carry about a fifth. The treatment here: randomized to nivolumab then ipilimumab (arm A) or the reverse (arm B). None of the patients previously received DNA-damaging chemotherapy. PBMC sorting kept live CD3+CD8+ cells without CD19 or CD56. This CDR3 has 14 amino acids. The V gene lost 2 bases and the J gene lost 3 bases, with 10 bases spanning the gap. Germline V gives CDR1 MNHEY, CDR2 SMNVEV (reference sequence).

The sample in question was CD8+ T cells sorted from blood (inferred from file names), obtained from a patient given nivolumab and ipilimumab in sequence. This chain uses TRBV27 with TRBJ2-5; D is ambiguous. The TCR was taken from a human donor with melanoma. The chain's CDR3 is CASSLNDAEETQYF. In nucleotides, the CDR3 is TGTGCCAGCAGTTTAAACGATGCAGAAGAGACCCAGTACTTC.